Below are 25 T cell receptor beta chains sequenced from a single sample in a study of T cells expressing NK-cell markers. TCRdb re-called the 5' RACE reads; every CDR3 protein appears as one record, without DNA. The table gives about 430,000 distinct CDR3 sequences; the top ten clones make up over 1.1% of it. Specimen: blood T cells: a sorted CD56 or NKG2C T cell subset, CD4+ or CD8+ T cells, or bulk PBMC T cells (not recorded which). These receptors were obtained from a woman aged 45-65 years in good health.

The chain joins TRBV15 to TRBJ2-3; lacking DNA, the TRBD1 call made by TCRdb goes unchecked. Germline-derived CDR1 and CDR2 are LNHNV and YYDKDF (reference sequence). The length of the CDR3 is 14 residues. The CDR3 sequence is CATSRDSGAVRRYF.

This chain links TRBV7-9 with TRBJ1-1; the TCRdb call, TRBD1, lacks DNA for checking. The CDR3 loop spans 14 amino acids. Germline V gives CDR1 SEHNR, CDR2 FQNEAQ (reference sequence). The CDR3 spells CASSLSTGQVEAFF.

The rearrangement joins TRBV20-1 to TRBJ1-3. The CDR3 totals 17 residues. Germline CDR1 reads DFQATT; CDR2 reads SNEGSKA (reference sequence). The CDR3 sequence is CSALDYLDGLSGNTIYF.

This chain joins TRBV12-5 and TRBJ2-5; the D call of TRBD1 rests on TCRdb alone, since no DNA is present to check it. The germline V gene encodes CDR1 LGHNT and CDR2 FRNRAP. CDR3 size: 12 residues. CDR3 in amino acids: CASNPVGGAQYF.

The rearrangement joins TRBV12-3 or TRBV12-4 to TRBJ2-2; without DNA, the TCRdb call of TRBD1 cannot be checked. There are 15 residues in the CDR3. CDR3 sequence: CASSTLGGGTGELFF.

The CDR3 loop reads CSVDRAGGGQNEQFF. This chain links TRBV29-1 with TRBJ2-1; TCRdb designates TRBD2, a call that cannot be tested without DNA. Germline V gives CDR1 SQVTM, CDR2 ANQGSEA. There are 15 residues in the CDR3.

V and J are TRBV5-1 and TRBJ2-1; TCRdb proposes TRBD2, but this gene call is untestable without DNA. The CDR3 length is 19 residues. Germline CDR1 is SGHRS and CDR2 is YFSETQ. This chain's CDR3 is CASSLDPLRTSGRGNEQFF.

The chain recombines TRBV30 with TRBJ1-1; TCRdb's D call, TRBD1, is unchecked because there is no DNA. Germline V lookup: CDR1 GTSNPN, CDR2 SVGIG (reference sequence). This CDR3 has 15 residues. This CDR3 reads CAWRTGEQTMTEAFF.

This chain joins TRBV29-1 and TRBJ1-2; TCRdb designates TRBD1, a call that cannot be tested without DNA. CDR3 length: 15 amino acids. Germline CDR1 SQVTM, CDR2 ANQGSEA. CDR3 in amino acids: CSVEEYGTGYYGYTF.

CDR3 loop: CATQGQGQPQHF. The rearrangement links TRBV24-1 to TRBJ1-5; TCRdb's D call, TRBD1, is unchecked because there is no DNA. Germline CDR1 KGHDR, CDR2 SFDVKD. This CDR3 is built from 12 residues.

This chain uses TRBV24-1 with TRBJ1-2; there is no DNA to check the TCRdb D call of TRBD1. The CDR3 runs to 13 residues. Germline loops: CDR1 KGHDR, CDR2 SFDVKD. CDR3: CATSADRVNGYTF.

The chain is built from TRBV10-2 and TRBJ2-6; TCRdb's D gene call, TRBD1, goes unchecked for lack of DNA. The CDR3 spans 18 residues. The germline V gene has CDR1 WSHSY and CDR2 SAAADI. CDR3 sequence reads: CASSGLGRSLPGANVLTF.

The CDR3 is CASSEGRDGYTF. This chain connects TRBV6-1 to TRBJ1-2; the D call from TCRdb, TRBD1, cannot be confirmed without DNA. This CDR3 region has 12 residues. Looked up from germline, CDR1 is MNHNS and CDR2 is SASEGT.

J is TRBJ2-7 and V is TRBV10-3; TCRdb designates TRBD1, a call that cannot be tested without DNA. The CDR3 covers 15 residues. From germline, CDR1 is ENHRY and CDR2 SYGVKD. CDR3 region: CAISSDRHFSYEQYF.

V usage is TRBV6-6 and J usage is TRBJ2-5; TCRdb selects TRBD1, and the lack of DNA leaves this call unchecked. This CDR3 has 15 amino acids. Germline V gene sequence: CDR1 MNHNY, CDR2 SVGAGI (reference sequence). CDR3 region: CASSYRQLGGDTQYF.

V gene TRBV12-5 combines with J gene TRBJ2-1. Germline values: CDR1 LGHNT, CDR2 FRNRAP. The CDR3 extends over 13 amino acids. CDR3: CASGPDGVGEQFF. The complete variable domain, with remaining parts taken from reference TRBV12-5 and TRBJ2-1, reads DARVTQTPRHKVTEMGQEVTMRCQPILGHNTVFWYRQTMMQGLELLAYFRNRAPLDDSGMPKDRFSAEMPDATLATLKIQPSEPRDSAVYFCASGPDGVGEQFFGPGTRLTVL.

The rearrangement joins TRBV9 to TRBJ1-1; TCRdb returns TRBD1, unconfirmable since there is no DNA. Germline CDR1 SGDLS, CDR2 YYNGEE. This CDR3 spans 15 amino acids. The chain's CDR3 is CASSSRQKLNTEAFF.

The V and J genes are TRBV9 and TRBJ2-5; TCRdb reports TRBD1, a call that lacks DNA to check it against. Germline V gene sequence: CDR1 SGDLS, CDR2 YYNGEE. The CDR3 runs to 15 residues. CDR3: CASSVQTGTGETQYF.

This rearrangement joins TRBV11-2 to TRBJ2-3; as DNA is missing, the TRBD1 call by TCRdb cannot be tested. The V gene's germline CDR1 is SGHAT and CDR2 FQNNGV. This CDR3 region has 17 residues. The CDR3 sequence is CASSLGRGVGSTDTQYF.

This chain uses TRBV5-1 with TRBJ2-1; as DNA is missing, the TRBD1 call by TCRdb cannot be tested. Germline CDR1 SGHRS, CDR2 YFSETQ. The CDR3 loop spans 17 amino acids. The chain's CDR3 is CASSLEGLTRGYNEQFF.

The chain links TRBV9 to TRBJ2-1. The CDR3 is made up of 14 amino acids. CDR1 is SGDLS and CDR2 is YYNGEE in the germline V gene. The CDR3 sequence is CASSVEGLYNEQFF.

CDR3: CASSSPGLAGSLDTQYF. J is TRBJ2-3 and V is TRBV28; as DNA is missing, the TRBD2 call by TCRdb cannot be tested. In germline, CDR1 is MDHEN, CDR2 SYDVKM. The CDR3 sequence is 17 residues long.

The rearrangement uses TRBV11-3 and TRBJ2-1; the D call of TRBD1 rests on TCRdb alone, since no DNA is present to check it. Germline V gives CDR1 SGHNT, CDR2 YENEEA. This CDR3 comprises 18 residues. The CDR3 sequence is CASSLAPTTGIGYNEQFF. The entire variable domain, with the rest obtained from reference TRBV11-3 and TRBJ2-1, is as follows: EAGVVQSPRYKIIEKKQPVAFWCNPISGHNTLYWYLQNLGQGPELLIRYENEEAVDDSQLPKDRFSAERLKGVDSTLKIQPAELGDSAVYLCASSLAPTTGIGYNEQFFGPGTRLTVL.

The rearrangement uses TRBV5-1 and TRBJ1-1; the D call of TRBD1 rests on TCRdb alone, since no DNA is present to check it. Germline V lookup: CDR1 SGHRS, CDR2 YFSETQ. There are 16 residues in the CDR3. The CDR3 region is CASSHRTGDKATEAFF.

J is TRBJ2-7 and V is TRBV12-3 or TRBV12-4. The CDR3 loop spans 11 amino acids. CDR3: CASSLRGEQYF.